A selection of T cell receptor beta chains follows, all from one sample in a study of shared clonotypes between healthy human individuals. The protocol was immunoSEQ multiplex PCR, while the TCRdb copy is restricted to in-frame clones and leaves out a portion. The sample holds under 600,000 clones; about 75% are singletons and the top ten take roughly an eighth. The sequencing sample was made of PBMCs. Receptors originate from a woman between 35 and 50 years old in good health. Some clones in this sample may be carry-over from other donors' samples. CDR3s include the opening cysteine and the closing phenylalanine or tryptophan. The order of the fields is D gene, V gene, J gene, clone size, CDR3 protein, CDR3 DNA. A D gene is named only where the DNA matches it firmly. Some rows have no size entry. The others give once, few or many, or a class for an expanded clone.

d_call: -
v_call: TRBV28
j_call: TRBJ2-7
clone_size: -
cdr3_aa: CASSFAGLAAYEQYF
cdr3_nt: TGTGCCAGCAGTTTTGCTGGTTTGGCGGCCTACGAGCAGTACTTC

d_call: TRBD1
v_call: TRBV5-1
j_call: TRBJ2-2
clone_size: -
cdr3_aa: CASSRGQGIGTGELFF
cdr3_nt: TGCGCCAGCAGCCGGGGACAGGGGATTGGAACCGGGGAGCTGTTTTTT

d_call: -
v_call: TRBV19
j_call: TRBJ2-7
clone_size: -
cdr3_aa: CASSGVNSGAYEQYF
cdr3_nt: TGTGCCAGTAGTGGGGTCAATAGCGGAGCCTACGAGCAGTACTTC

d_call: -
v_call: TRBV21-1
j_call: TRBJ1-1
clone_size: -
cdr3_aa: CASSTSLGCPPNTEAFF
cdr3_nt: TGTGCCAGCAGCACCTCGTTGGGGTGCCCACCGAACACTGAAGCTTTCTTT

d_call: TRBD1
v_call: TRBV6-5
j_call: TRBJ1-1
clone_size: -
cdr3_aa: CASSLPGGTEAFF
cdr3_nt: TGTGCCAGCAGTCTCCCAGGGGGCACTGAAGCTTTCTTT

d_call: TRBD1
v_call: TRBV27
j_call: TRBJ1-2
clone_size: -
cdr3_aa: CASSSQGVGGYTF
cdr3_nt: TGTGCCAGCAGTTCACAGGGGGTGGGTGGCTACACCTTC

d_call: TRBD1
v_call: TRBV28
j_call: TRBJ2-7
clone_size: -
cdr3_aa: CASSKTGGFSYEQYF
cdr3_nt: TGTGCCAGCAGCAAGACAGGGGGGTTCTCCTACGAGCAGTACTTC

d_call: TRBD2
v_call: TRBV7-3
j_call: TRBJ2-1
clone_size: -
cdr3_aa: CASAKVAGDLQFF
cdr3_nt: TGTGCCAGCGCAAAGGTAGCGGGAGACCTGCAGTTCTTC

d_call: -
v_call: TRBV7-8
j_call: TRBJ2-1
clone_size: -
cdr3_aa: CASSPAHEQFF
cdr3_nt: TGTGCCAGCAGTCCTGCTCATGAGCAGTTCTTC

d_call: -
v_call: TRBV4-1
j_call: TRBJ1-5
clone_size: many
cdr3_aa: CASTRTGVLGQPQHF
cdr3_nt: TGCGCCAGCACCCGAACCGGGGTTCTGGGTCAGCCCCAGCATTTT

d_call: -
v_call: TRBV7-8
j_call: TRBJ2-2
clone_size: -
cdr3_aa: CASSGNREGTGELFF
cdr3_nt: TGTGCCAGCAGCGGAAACAGGGAAGGCACCGGGGAGCTGTTTTTT

d_call: TRBD2
v_call: TRBV27
j_call: TRBJ2-2
clone_size: -
cdr3_aa: CASRRPSGRKGELFF
cdr3_nt: TGTGCCAGCAGAAGGCCTAGCGGGAGAAAGGGGGAGCTGTTTTTT

d_call: TRBD2
v_call: TRBV5-6
j_call: TRBJ2-3
clone_size: -
cdr3_aa: CASNVAGGSTDTQYF
cdr3_nt: TGTGCCAGCAACGTAGCGGGAGGGAGCACAGATACGCAGTATTTT

d_call: TRBD2
v_call: TRBV7-2
j_call: TRBJ2-5
clone_size: -
cdr3_aa: CASSLGASGRARETQYF
cdr3_nt: TGTGCCAGCAGCTTAGGGGCTAGCGGGAGGGCCCGGGAGACCCAGTACTTC

d_call: TRBD1
v_call: TRBV2
j_call: TRBJ1-5
clone_size: -
cdr3_aa: CASRGQVNQPQHF
cdr3_nt: TGTGCCAGCAGGGGACAGGTGAATCAGCCCCAGCATTTT

d_call: TRBD2
v_call: TRBV6-6
j_call: TRBJ2-7
clone_size: -
cdr3_aa: CASSYNGGSSYEQYF
cdr3_nt: TGTGCCAGCAGTTATAACGGCGGGAGCTCCTACGAGCAGTACTTC

d_call: TRBD2
v_call: TRBV15
j_call: TRBJ2-7
clone_size: once
cdr3_aa: CATSRDGGLASYEQYF
cdr3_nt: TGTGCCACCAGCAGAGATGGGGGACTAGCTAGTTACGAGCAGTACTTC

d_call: -
v_call: TRBV29-1
j_call: TRBJ2-2
clone_size: -
cdr3_aa: CSVAGLGGRELFF
cdr3_nt: TGCAGCGTAGCGGGACTGGGGGGCCGGGAGCTGTTTTTT

d_call: -
v_call: TRBV29-1
j_call: TRBJ2-1
clone_size: -
cdr3_aa: CSVAGFGNEQFF
cdr3_nt: TGCAGCGTTGCGGGGTTTGGCAATGAGCAGTTCTTC

d_call: -
v_call: TRBV7-2
j_call: TRBJ2-1
clone_size: -
cdr3_aa: CASSLGGVVNEQFF
cdr3_nt: TGTGCCAGCAGCTTGGGCGGGGTGGTCAATGAGCAGTTCTTC

d_call: TRBD1
v_call: TRBV29-1
j_call: TRBJ2-3
clone_size: many
cdr3_aa: CSVPPGTGDTDTQYF
cdr3_nt: TGCAGCGTCCCCCCCGGGACAGGGGACACAGATACGCAGTATTTT

d_call: TRBD2
v_call: TRBV25-1
j_call: TRBJ2-1
clone_size: -
cdr3_aa: CASSERLAEAYNEQFF
cdr3_nt: TGTGCCAGCAGTGAACGACTAGCGGAGGCTTACAATGAGCAGTTCTTC

d_call: TRBD1
v_call: TRBV7-9
j_call: TRBJ1-1
clone_size: many
cdr3_aa: CASSLRGTEAFF
cdr3_nt: TGTGCCAGCAGCCTCAGGGGGACTGAAGCTTTCTTT

d_call: TRBD1
v_call: TRBV28
j_call: TRBJ2-3
clone_size: -
cdr3_aa: CASSPDVDRSLSDTQYF
cdr3_nt: TGTGCCAGCAGTCCCGATGTGGACAGGAGTTTGTCAGATACGCAGTATTTT

d_call: -
v_call: TRBV11-3
j_call: TRBJ2-5
clone_size: -
cdr3_aa: CASSLGLDRIQETQYF
cdr3_nt: TGTGCCAGCAGCTTAGGACTTGACAGGATACAAGAGACCCAGTACTTC

d_call: TRBD2
v_call: TRBV7-2
j_call: TRBJ2-3
clone_size: many
cdr3_aa: CASSLGAGVTDTQYF
cdr3_nt: TGTGCCAGCAGCTTAGGGGCGGGAGTTACAGATACGCAGTATTTT

d_call: -
v_call: TRBV7-2
j_call: TRBJ2-5
clone_size: -
cdr3_aa: CASSGRDPGETQYF
cdr3_nt: TGTGCCAGCAGCGGCCGGGACCCGGGAGAGACCCAGTACTTC

d_call: -
v_call: TRBV27
j_call: TRBJ1-4
clone_size: -
cdr3_aa: CASSEGSNNEKLFF
cdr3_nt: TGTGCCAGCAGTGAGGGTTCGAATAATGAAAAACTGTTTTTT

d_call: -
v_call: TRBV27
j_call: TRBJ2-3
clone_size: -
cdr3_aa: CASRGISDITDTQYF
cdr3_nt: TGTGCCAGCAGGGGAATTTCGGACATCACAGATACGCAGTATTTT

d_call: -
v_call: TRBV7-2
j_call: TRBJ2-7
clone_size: -
cdr3_aa: CASSLAWGNEQYF
cdr3_nt: TGTGCCAGCAGCTTAGCTTGGGGGAACGAGCAGTACTTC

d_call: -
v_call: TRBV6-5
j_call: TRBJ1-5
clone_size: -
cdr3_aa: CASSRDRSLNQPQHF
cdr3_nt: TGTGCCAGCAGCCGAGACAGGTCTCTCAATCAGCCCCAGCATTTT

d_call: TRBD2
v_call: TRBV10-2
j_call: TRBJ2-7
clone_size: -
cdr3_aa: CASSGVASGRAAYEQYF
cdr3_nt: TGCGCCAGCAGTGGCGTGGCTAGCGGGAGAGCGGCCTACGAGCAGTACTTC

d_call: TRBD2
v_call: TRBV5-1
j_call: TRBJ2-5
clone_size: -
cdr3_aa: CASSLGTQTSGMKTQYF
cdr3_nt: TGCGCCAGCAGCTTGGGGACCCAGACTAGCGGGATGAAGACCCAGTACTTC